One sample yielded the 24 T cell receptor beta chains listed below, sequenced in a study of blood T cell repertoires in COVID-19. Assay used: immunoSEQ multiplex PCR; TCRdb lists only in-frame clones, some missing. The sample has around 190,000 clones; around 84% are singletons. The sequenced sample was peripheral blood. The receptors here all came from a human donor in a cohort sampled during active COVID-19.

The chain combines TRBV5-4 with TRBJ2-7; TRBD2 matches at 11 bases. The junction had 7 bases not matched to a gene; V was cut back by 5 bases and J by 6 bases. This CDR3 is built from 14 residues. Germline values: CDR1 SGHNT, CDR2 YYREEE (reference sequence). Here the CDR3 reads CASRPLAGGPEQYF. The CDR3 coding sequence is TGTGCCAGCAGACCCCTAGCGGGAGGACCCGAGCAGTACTTC.

This clone has a single count. The chain couples TRBV18 to TRBJ2-1; 11 nucleotides align to TRBD1. Germline-derived CDR1 and CDR2 are KGHSH and LQKENI. The CDR3 runs 15 residues. V lost 3 bases to trimming and J lost 3 bases; unmatched junction nucleotides: 1. CDR3 region: CASSPGQGVYNEQFF. The CDR3 DNA reads as TGTGCCAGCTCACCGGGACAGGGGGTCTACAATGAGCAGTTCTTC. The variable domain in full, completed from reference TRBV18 and TRBJ2-1, reads NAGVMQNPRHLVRRRGQEARLRCSPMKGHSHVYWYRQLPEEGLKFMVYLQKENIIDESGMPKERFSAEFPKEGPSILRIQQVVRGDSAAYFCASSPGQGVYNEQFFGPGTRLTVL.

The chain joins TRBV11-2 to TRBJ1-5; D gene uncertain. The CDR3 is made up of 16 amino acids. Trimming shortened V by 1 base and J by 5 bases, and 15 bases separated the two germline ends. Germline loops: CDR1 SGHAT, CDR2 FQNNGV. The CDR3 here is CASSLGGGRGHQPQHF. For the CDR3, the DNA is TGTGCCAGCAGCTTAGGTGGAGGTCGGGGTCATCAGCCCCAGCATTTT.

This chain connects TRBV5-5 to TRBJ1-1; D gene ambiguous. Trimming removed 4 bases from V and 3 bases from J, with 25 bases in between. CDR3 length: 18 amino acids. CDR1 and CDR2 (germline): SGHKS, YYEKEE (reference sequence). CDR3 residues: CASSTSDYLGEGDTEAFF. The CDR3 DNA reads TGTGCCAGCAGCACCTCCGATTATCTCGGGGAGGGTGACACTGAAGCTTTCTTT. The whole variable domain, remainder taken from reference TRBV5-5 and TRBJ1-1, is DAGVTQSPTHLIKTRGQQVTLRCSPISGHKSVSWYQQVLGQGPQFIFQYYEKEERGRGNFPDRFSARQFPNYSSELNVNALLLGDSALYLCASSTSDYLGEGDTEAFFGQGTRLTVV.

The chain is built from TRBV5-1 and TRBJ2-1; 10 nucleotides line up with TRBD2. Germline CDR1 and CDR2: SGHRS and YFSETQ. Trimming removed 1 base from V and 1 base from J; junction bases left unmatched: 2. The CDR3 spans 16 residues. This CDR3 is CASSLTSGISYNEQFF. CDR3 nucleotides: TGCGCCAGCAGCTTGACTAGCGGGATTTCCTACAATGAGCAGTTCTTC.

This clone was picked up one time. The chain is built from TRBV19 and TRBJ2-7; weak D call: TRBD2 (6 bases). Germline V gene sequence: CDR1 LNHDA, CDR2 SQIVND (reference sequence). The CDR3 covers 14 residues. Deletions cut 1 base from V and 3 bases from J, with 10 bases between. The CDR3 DNA is TGTGCCAGTAGTATAGTCTCTAGCGACTACGAGCAGTACTTC. Translation: CASSIVSSDYEQYF.

The gene calls are TRBV5-4 and TRBJ1-2; 9 bases agree with TRBD1. Per germline, CDR1 SGHNT and CDR2 YYREEE (reference sequence). Trimming took 1 base from V and 4 from J; bases not matched to a gene: 5. CDR3 length: 15 residues. The DNA for the CDR3 is TGTGCCAGCAGCTTGCCGGACAGGGGAGTCTATGGCTACACCTTC. Residues: CASSLPDRGVYGYTF.

V is TRBV7-9 and J is TRBJ1-4, with TRBD1 matching 12 bases. The CDR3 covers 15 residues. Germline V lookup: CDR1 SEHNR, CDR2 FQNEAQ (reference sequence). The V and J ends lost 2 bases and 7 bases, in that order; junction bases with no gene match: 2. The CDR3 bases are TGTGCCAGCAGCTTATGGGACAGGGGGCGTGAAAAACTGTTTTTT. Translating it yields CASSLWDRGREKLFF.

The V and J genes are TRBV28 and TRBJ2-1; D is undetermined. Trimming cost V 6 bases and J 8 bases, with 14 bases left between them. Germline V gene lookup returns CDR1 MDHEN and CDR2 SYDVKM. The CDR3 spans 13 residues. The CDR3 reads CASSPATTHEQFF. The DNA for the CDR3 is TGTGCCAGCAGCCCGGCCACTACGCATGAGCAGTTCTTC.

This rearrangement joins TRBV6-6 to TRBJ2-7; tentatively, D is TRBD1 (5 bases). V was cut by 6 bases and J by 3 bases, with 15 bases left in between. This CDR3 has 14 amino acids. CDR1 is MNHNY and CDR2 is SVGAGI in the germline V gene (reference sequence). The CDR3 region has the DNA TGTGCCAGCAGGGTAGAGTCAGGGTACTACGAGCAGTACTTC. It codes for CASRVESGYYEQYF.

The gene calls are TRBV5-1 and TRBJ2-7; TRBD1 aligns across 7 bases. CDR3 length: 13 amino acids. Germline V gives CDR1 SGHRS, CDR2 YFSETQ. Trimming took 4 bases from V and 3 from J; bases not matched to a gene: 4. DNA of the CDR3: TGCGCCAGCAGCGGCTGGACAGGCTACGAGCAGTACTTC. Amino acids: CASSGWTGYEQYF.

This clone was detected only once. The V and J genes are TRBV28 and TRBJ1-2; D unclear. This CDR3 spans 16 amino acids. Germline V gives CDR1 MDHEN, CDR2 SYDVKM. V lost 6 bases to trimming and J lost 4 bases, with 21 bases between them. The CDR3 region is CASRHSPPSSGYGYTF. CDR3 DNA: TGTGCCAGCAGACATAGCCCACCTTCTAGTGGCTATGGCTACACCTTC.

The chain uses TRBV5-8 and TRBJ1-5; D is undetermined. CDR3 size: 12 residues. Per germline, CDR1 SGHTS and CDR2 YDEGEE. Trimming cost V 2 bases and J 5 bases, with 5 bases left between them. The CDR3 bases are TGTGCCAGCAGCTTTCTCGATCAGCCCCAGCATTTT. It is translated as CASSFLDQPQHF.

This chain connects TRBV28 to TRBJ1-4, with D maybe TRBD1 (5 bases). The V end lost 4 bases, the J end lost 5 bases, and 8 bases lay between the germline ends. Per germline, CDR1 MDHEN and CDR2 SYDVKM. The CDR3 consists of 13 residues. The DNA of the CDR3 is TGTGCCAGCAGTTATCGACAGAATGAAAAACTGTTTTTT. Translating gives CASSYRQNEKLFF.

J is TRBJ2-1 and V is TRBV7-8; TRBD2 agrees at 7 bases. Unmatched junction bases numbered 7, after V lost 3 bases and J lost 2 bases. CDR1 and CDR2 (germline): SGHVS, FQNEAQ. This CDR3 region has 16 residues. DNA of the CDR3: TGTGCCAGCAGCTTGGACTCTAGCGGTACCTACAATGAGCAGTTCTTC. Amino acid sequence: CASSLDSSGTYNEQFF.

The V gene is TRBV24-1, the J gene TRBJ2-3, with 9 bases matching TRBD1. Germline-derived CDR1 and CDR2 are KGHDR and SFDVKD. The CDR3 covers 15 residues. Losses at the gene ends were 9 bases for V and 0 bases for J; bases not matched to a gene: 6. CDR3 nucleotide sequence: TGTGCCACCGGTACAGGGGGCGGGAGCACAGATACGCAGTATTTT. As protein: CATGTGGGSTDTQYF.

The rearrangement uses TRBV7-9 and TRBJ1-6; D unclear. The CDR3 is 15 residues long. CDR1 is SEHNR, CDR2 FQNEAQ, per germline (reference sequence). Trimming took 5 bases from V and 10 from J, leaving 18 bases between them. The CDR3 DNA follows: TGTGCCAGCAGCCTATCGGGCCGGGGTCACTCACCCCTCCACTTT. Encoded protein: CASSLSGRGHSPLHF.

Concerning this clone: At the DNA level, this CDR3 is encoded by other sequences in the same sample as well. The V and J genes are TRBV28 and TRBJ1-5; weak D call: TRBD1 (5 bases). Per the germline V gene, CDR1 is MDHEN and CDR2 is SYDVKM. The CDR3 loop spans 13 amino acids. V dropped 1 base and J dropped 4 bases, with 5 bases sitting between them. The CDR3: CASSLSGNQPQHF. CDR3 coding DNA: TGTGCCAGCAGTTTATCAGGGAATCAGCCCCAGCATTTT. Complete variable domain (other parts from reference TRBV28 and TRBJ1-5): DVKVTQSSRYLVKRTGEKVFLECVQDMDHENMFWYRQDPGLGLRLIYFSYDVKMKEKGDIPEGYSVSREKKERFSLILESASTNQTSMYLCASSLSGNQPQHFGDGTRLSIL.

The gene calls are TRBV15 and TRBJ1-4; perhaps TRBD1 as D (5 bases). CDR3 length: 15 residues. V was clipped by 0 bases and J by 7 bases, with 12 bases between them. Germline assignment: CDR1 LNHNV and CDR2 YYDKDF (reference sequence). The chain's CDR3 is CATSRDRQGGEKLFF. The DNA for the CDR3 is TGTGCCACCAGCAGAGATCGCCAGGGCGGTGAAAAACTGTTTTTT. Drawing the rest from reference TRBV15 and TRBJ1-4, the complete variable domain is DAMVIQNPRYQVTQFGKPVTLSCSQTLNHNVMYWYQQKSSQAPKLLFHYYDKDFNNEADTPDNFQSRRPNTSFCFLDIRSPGLGDTAMYLCATSRDRQGGEKLFFGSGTQLSVL.

This clone showed up just once. The chain combines TRBV28 with TRBJ2-5, with 10 bases fitting TRBD2. CDR1 and CDR2 (germline): MDHEN, SYDVKM. Trimming at V came to 5 bases and at J to 0 bases, leaving 6 bases not matched to a gene. CDR3 length equals 16 residues. CDR3 in DNA: TGTGCCAGCAGTACCTGGACTAGCGGCCACCAAGAGACCCAGTACTTC. It codes for CASSTWTSGHQETQYF. Combining the CDR3 with reference TRBV28 and TRBJ2-5 gives the whole variable domain DVKVTQSSRYLVKRTGEKVFLECVQDMDHENMFWYRQDPGLGLRLIYFSYDVKMKEKGDIPEGYSVSREKKERFSLILESASTNQTSMYLCASSTWTSGHQETQYFGPGTRLLVL.

This chain links TRBV5-1 with TRBJ2-1; 10 nucleotides line up with TRBD1. This CDR3 is built from 14 residues. Germline lookup yields CDR1 SGHRS and CDR2 YFSETQ. The V gene end was trimmed by 2 bases and the J gene end by 8 bases; junction bases not matched to a gene: 4. CDR3 sequence (DNA): TGCGCCAGCAGCTTCCGGGACAGGGGACATGAGCAGTTCTTC. This encodes CASSFRDRGHEQFF.

The chain carries TRBV6-5 and TRBJ1-2, with 9 bases aligning to TRBD1. The germline V gene has CDR1 MNHEY and CDR2 SVGAGI. The CDR3 extends over 14 amino acids. V gave up 9 bases and J gave up 4 bases; unmatched junction bases: 9. CDR3 nucleotide sequence: TGTGCCAGTGACAAAACAGGGGGCGGCTATGGCTACACCTTC. Protein product: CASDKTGGGYGYTF.

The V call is TRBV2, the J call TRBJ2-5; tentatively, D is TRBD1 (6 bases). CDR1 SNHLY and CDR2 FYNNEI come from the germline V gene. The CDR3 sequence is 13 residues long. Trimming left V 6 bases short and J 5 bases short, with 13 bases between. The CDR3 DNA sequence: TGTGCCAGCAGGCCAGGGGTCAGGGAGACCCAGTACTTC. Encoded protein: CASRPGVRETQYF.

Only one count was recorded for this clone. This chain joins TRBV28 and TRBJ1-2; D unresolved. This CDR3 is 13 amino acids long. The V end lost 6 bases, the J end lost 2 bases, and 10 bases lay between the germline ends. From germline, CDR1 is MDHEN and CDR2 SYDVKM. This CDR3 reads CASREDGNYGYTF. CDR3 bases: TGTGCCAGCAGGGAGGACGGAAACTATGGCTACACCTTC.